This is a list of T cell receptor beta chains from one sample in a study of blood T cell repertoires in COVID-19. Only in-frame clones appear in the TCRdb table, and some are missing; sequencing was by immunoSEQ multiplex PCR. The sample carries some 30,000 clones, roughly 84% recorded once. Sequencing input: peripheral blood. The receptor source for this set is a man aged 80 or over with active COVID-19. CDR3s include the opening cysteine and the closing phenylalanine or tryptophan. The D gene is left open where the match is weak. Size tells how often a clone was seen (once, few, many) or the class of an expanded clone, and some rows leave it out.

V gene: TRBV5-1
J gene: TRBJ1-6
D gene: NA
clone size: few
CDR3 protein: CASSLGTGSGSPLHF
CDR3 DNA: TGCGCCAGCAGCTTGGGCACAGGGTCCGGTTCACCCCTCCACTTT

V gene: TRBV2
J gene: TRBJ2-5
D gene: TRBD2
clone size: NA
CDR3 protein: CASGRGGGQETQYF
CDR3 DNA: TGTGCCAGCGGCCGAGGCGGGGGGCAAGAGACCCAGTACTTC

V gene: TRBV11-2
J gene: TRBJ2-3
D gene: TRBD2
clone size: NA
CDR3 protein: CASSLDSGLAGGGDTQYF
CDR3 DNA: TGTGCCAGCAGCTTAGATTCCGGACTCGCGGGGGGGGGAGATACGCAGTATTTT

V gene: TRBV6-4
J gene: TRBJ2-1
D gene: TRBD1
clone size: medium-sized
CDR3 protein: CASSEGQSSANEQFF
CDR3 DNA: TGTGCCAGCAGCGAGGGACAGTCTTCAGCCAATGAGCAGTTCTTC

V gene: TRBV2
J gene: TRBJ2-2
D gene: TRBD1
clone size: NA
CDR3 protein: CASGGQGAGELFF
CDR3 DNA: TGTGCCAGCGGGGGACAGGGGGCCGGGGAGCTGTTTTTT

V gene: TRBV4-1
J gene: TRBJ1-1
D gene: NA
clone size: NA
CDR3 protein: CASSQDYAVTEAFF
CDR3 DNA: TGCGCCAGCAGCCAAGACTATGCTGTAACTGAAGCTTTCTTT

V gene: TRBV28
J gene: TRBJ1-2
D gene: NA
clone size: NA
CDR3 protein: CASSLHQGNYGYTF
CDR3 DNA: TGTGCCAGCAGTTTGCATCAGGGAAACTATGGCTACACCTTC

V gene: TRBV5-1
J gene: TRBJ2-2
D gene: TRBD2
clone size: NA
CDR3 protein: CASSPRLAGGELFF
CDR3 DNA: TGCGCCAGCAGCCCCAGACTAGCCGGCGGGGAGCTGTTTTTT

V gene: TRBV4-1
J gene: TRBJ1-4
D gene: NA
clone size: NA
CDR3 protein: CASSQQGSTNEKLFF
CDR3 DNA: TGCGCCAGCAGCCAACAGGGGTCAACTAATGAAAAACTGTTTTTT

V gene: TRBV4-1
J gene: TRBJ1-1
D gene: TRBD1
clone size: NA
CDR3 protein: CASSQGSGAGGTEAFF
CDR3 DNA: TGCGCCAGCAGCCAAGGAAGCGGCGCAGGGGGCACTGAAGCTTTCTTT